One sample yielded the 15 T cell receptor beta chains listed below, sequenced in a study of cytomegalovirus exposure and HLA in healthy donors. The PCR had 60 Vbeta and 13 Jbeta primers. TCRdb's copy holds only in-frame clones and misses some; the assay was immunoSEQ multiplex PCR. The sample consists of 300,000 or so clones, 84% of them appearing once. Sample: PBMCs. These receptors were taken from a woman between 35 and 50 years old in good health and CMV-seropositive.

The rearrangement links TRBV7-2 to TRBJ2-7; D uncertain. Trimming pared 1 base from V and 3 bases from J, leaving 10 bases between. Germline loops: CDR1 SGHTA, CDR2 FQGNSA. The CDR3 length is 14 residues. The CDR3 region has the DNA TGTGCCAGCAGCTTAGATCCAGGTTTCTACGAGCAGTACTTC. It translates to CASSLDPGFYEQYF.

On this clone: Because the CDR3 is missing its conserved closing phenylalanine or tryptophan, this is likely a read error. The DNA is omitted, as the CDR3 cannot be located on it reliably, and the CDR3 follows TCRdb's listing. The gene calls are TRBV20-1 and TRBJ1-2. Germline V CDR1 and CDR2: DFQATT, SNEGSKA (reference sequence). Both ends counted, the CDR3 spans 11 residues. The CDR3 loop reads CSARDRGTALL.

The CDR3 sequence: CASSEGDRAAGYTF. The CDR3, as DNA: TGTGCCAGCAGTGAAGGGGACAGGGCCGCTGGCTACACCTTC. The chain joins TRBV25-1 to TRBJ1-2; 9 bases are shared with TRBD1. CDR1 is MGHDK and CDR2 is SYGVNS in the germline V gene. The CDR3 consists of 14 residues. The V and J ends lost 2 bases and 7 bases, in that order; junction bases with no gene match: 5.

J is TRBJ2-6 and V is TRBV9, with a possible D match to TRBD2 (6 bases). The CDR3 is 20 amino acids. Trimming stripped 0 bases from V and 0 bases from J, with 19 bases between. From germline, CDR1 is SGDLS and CDR2 YYNGEE. CDR3 sequence reads: CASSVGSKEGTPSGANVLTF. In nucleotides, the CDR3 is TGTGCCAGCAGCGTAGGTAGTAAGGAGGGTACCCCCTCTGGGGCCAACGTCCTGACTTTC.

This clone was detected only a few times. The chain carries TRBV29-1 and TRBJ1-1; D unclear. Germline CDR1 SQVTM, CDR2 ANQGSEA. V lost 7 bases to trimming and J lost 3 bases, with 6 bases between them. The CDR3 is 10 residues long. The CDR3 region has the DNA TGCAGCGGCGGGTACACTGAAGCTTTCTTT. Translated: CSGGYTEAFF.

This chain uses TRBV25-1 with TRBJ2-2; D is unclear. V lost 1 base and J lost 4, with 13 bases in between. CDR3 length equals 16 residues. Germline assignment: CDR1 MGHDK and CDR2 SYGVNS. In nucleotides, the CDR3 is TGTGCCAGCAGTGAATCGACAACCTACTTCACCGGGGAGCTGTTTTTT. This codes for CASSESTTYFTGELFF.

V gene TRBV6-6 combines with J gene TRBJ2-1; possible D gene TRBD2, 7 bases. Germline V gene sequence: CDR1 MNHNY, CDR2 SVGAGI (reference sequence). The CDR3 contains 15 residues. Trimming removed 6 bases at V and 7 bases at J, with 19 bases between. CDR3 in amino acids: CASSDKGEGRNEQFF. The CDR3 DNA is TGTGCCAGCAGCGACAAGGGGGAGGGCCGAAATGAGCAGTTCTTC.

This clone was picked up a small number of times. The V gene is TRBV5-6, the J gene TRBJ2-6; D gene ambiguous. The CDR3 length is 15 residues. Trimming took 0 bases from V and 1 from J, leaving 5 bases between them. Germline V gene sequence: CDR1 SGHDT, CDR2 YYEEEE. In DNA form, the CDR3 reads TGTGCCAGCAGCTTGGTCGGGTCTGGGGCCAACGTCCTGACTTTC. It specifies CASSLVGSGANVLTF.

The table lists this clone with a few counts. This chain uses TRBV28 with TRBJ2-1; weak D call: TRBD1 (7 bases). CDR3 length: 15 residues. CDR1 is MDHEN and CDR2 is SYDVKM in the germline V gene. The V and J ends lost 7 bases and 5 bases respectively, with 18 bases between them. CDR3 residues: CASNQGQGGHNEQFF. The CDR3 coding sequence is TGTGCCAGCAACCAAGGGCAGGGGGGCCACAATGAGCAGTTCTTC. Drawing the rest from reference TRBV28 and TRBJ2-1, the complete variable domain is DVKVTQSSRYLVKRTGEKVFLECVQDMDHENMFWYRQDPGLGLRLIYFSYDVKMKEKGDIPEGYSVSREKKERFSLILESASTNQTSMYLCASNQGQGGHNEQFFGPGTRLTVL.

The V and J genes are TRBV6-6 and TRBJ2-7; a weak D match, TRBD1 (5 bases). This CDR3 spans 14 amino acids. V was pared by 3 bases and J by 4 bases, with 13 bases between. In germline, CDR1 is MNHNY, CDR2 SVGAGI (reference sequence). CDR3 protein: CASSYKDIFYEQYF. In DNA form, the CDR3 reads TGTGCCAGCAGTTATAAGGACATCTTTTACGAGCAGTACTTC.

The chain recombines TRBV9 with TRBJ2-1; 13 positions match TRBD2. The V gene end was trimmed by 4 bases and the J gene end by 6 bases; junction bases not matched to a gene: 7. This CDR3 spans 16 amino acids. CDR1 and CDR2 (germline): SGDLS, YYNGEE. The CDR3 sequence: CASSSRLAGGGNEQFF. DNA of the CDR3: TGTGCCAGCAGCTCCCGACTAGCGGGAGGTGGCAATGAGCAGTTCTTC.

This rearrangement joins TRBV28 to TRBJ1-2; 7 bases align to TRBD1. V lost 6 bases, J lost 8 bases, and 3 bases stayed unmatched. The CDR3 is 11 residues long. Germline assignment: CDR1 MDHEN and CDR2 SYDVKM. In DNA, the CDR3 is TGTGCCAGCAGCCGACAGGGCGGCTACACCTTC. The encoded protein is CASSRQGGYTF.

J is TRBJ1-2 and V is TRBV5-1; no firm D call. V gave up 2 bases and J gave up 8 bases, with 16 bases separating them. In germline, CDR1 is SGHRS, CDR2 YFSETQ. CDR3 size: 14 residues. The DNA for the CDR3 is TGCGCCAGCAGCTTAGATAATGGAGGTGGGGGCTACACCTTC. Encoded protein: CASSLDNGGGGYTF.

The chain has TRBV7-2 and TRBJ1-4, with 8 bases matching TRBD1. V dropped 8 bases and J dropped 8; count of bases not matched to a gene: 7. CDR3 length: 13 residues. Germline loops: CDR1 SGHTA, CDR2 FQGNSA. The CDR3 loop reads CASGGQAGEKLFF. DNA of the CDR3: TGTGCCAGCGGGGGACAGGCCGGAGAAAAACTGTTTTTT.

This chain uses TRBV15 with TRBJ1-2; the match to TRBD1 covers 7 bases. CDR1 is LNHNV and CDR2 is YYDKDF in the germline V gene (reference sequence). J lost 6 bases, V lost 5 bases, and 9 bases had no gene match. This CDR3 is 14 amino acids long. The CDR3 coding sequence is TGTGCCACCAGCCGTTCGACAGGGCGAAATGGCTACACCTTC. Protein: CATSRSTGRNGYTF.